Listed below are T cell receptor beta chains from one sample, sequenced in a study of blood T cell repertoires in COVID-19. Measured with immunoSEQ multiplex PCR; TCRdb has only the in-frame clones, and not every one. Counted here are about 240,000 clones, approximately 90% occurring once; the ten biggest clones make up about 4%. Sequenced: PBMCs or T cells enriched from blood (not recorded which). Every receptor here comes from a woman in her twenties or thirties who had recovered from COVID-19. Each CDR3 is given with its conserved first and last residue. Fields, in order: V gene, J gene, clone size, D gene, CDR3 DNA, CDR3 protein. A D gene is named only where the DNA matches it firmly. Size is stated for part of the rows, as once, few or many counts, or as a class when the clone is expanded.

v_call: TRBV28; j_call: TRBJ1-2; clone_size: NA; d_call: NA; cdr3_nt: TGTGCCAGCCGAATTCCGGGGGAATATGGCTACACCTTC; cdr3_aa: CASRIPGEYGYTF
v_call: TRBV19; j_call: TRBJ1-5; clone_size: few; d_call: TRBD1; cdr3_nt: TGTGCCAGTAGTTCCCGGGACAGAAAGAATCAGCCCCAGCATTTT; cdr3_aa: CASSSRDRKNQPQHF
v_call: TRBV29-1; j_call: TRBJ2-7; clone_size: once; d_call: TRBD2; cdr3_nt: TGCAGCGTTAGCGGGAGTAGGTTCGAGCAGTACTTC; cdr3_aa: CSVSGSRFEQYF
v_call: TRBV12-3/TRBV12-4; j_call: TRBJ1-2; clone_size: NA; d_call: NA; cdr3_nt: TGTGCCAGCAGTTTGGGGGGGGCGACGGGCTACACCTTC; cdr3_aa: CASSLGGATGYTF
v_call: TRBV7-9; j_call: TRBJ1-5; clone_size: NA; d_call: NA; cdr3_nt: TGTGCCAGCAGCTTAGTCAGCCAGGATCAGCCCCAGCATTTT; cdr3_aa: CASSLVSQDQPQHF
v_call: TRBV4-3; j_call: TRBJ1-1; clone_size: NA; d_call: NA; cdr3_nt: TGCGCCAGCAGCCAAACCTACAGGGAATTGAACACTGAAGCTTTCTTT; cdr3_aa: CASSQTYRELNTEAFF
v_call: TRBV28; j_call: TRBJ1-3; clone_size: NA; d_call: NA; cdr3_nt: TGTGCCAGCAGTTACGCGGGGCCTTACTCTGGAAACACCATATATTTT; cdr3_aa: CASSYAGPYSGNTIYF
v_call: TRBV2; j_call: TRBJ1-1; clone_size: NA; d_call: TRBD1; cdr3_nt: TGTGCCACGTCAGGGGGGCCGAACACTGAAGCTTTCTTT; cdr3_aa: CATSGGPNTEAFF
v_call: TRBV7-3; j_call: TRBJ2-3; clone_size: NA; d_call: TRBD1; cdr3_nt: TGTGCCAGCAGCTTAAAGGGACAGGGGGCAGATACGCAGTATTTT; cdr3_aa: CASSLKGQGADTQYF
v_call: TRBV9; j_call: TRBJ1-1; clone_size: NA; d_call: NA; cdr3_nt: TGTGCCAGCAGCGTAGGCCCAGGAACTAACACTGAAGCTTTCTTT; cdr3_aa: CASSVGPGTNTEAFF
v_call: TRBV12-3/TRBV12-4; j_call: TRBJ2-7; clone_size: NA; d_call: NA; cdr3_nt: TGTGCCAGCAGTCCACTTGGCTACGAGCAGTACTTC; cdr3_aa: CASSPLGYEQYF
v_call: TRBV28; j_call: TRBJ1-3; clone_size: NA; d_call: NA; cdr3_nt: TGTGCCAGCCGCTCGGGGAACGGAAACACCATATATTTT; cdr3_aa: CASRSGNGNTIYF
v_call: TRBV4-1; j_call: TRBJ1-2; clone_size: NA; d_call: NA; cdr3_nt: TGCGCCAGCAGCCAAGAGGGACTCATCCCTTATGGCTACACCTTC; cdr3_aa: CASSQEGLIPYGYTF
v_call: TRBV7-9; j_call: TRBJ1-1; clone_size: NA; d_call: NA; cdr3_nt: TGTGCCAGCAGCTTAGTCGACTTTATCACCTACACTGAAGCTTTCTTT; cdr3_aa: CASSLVDFITYTEAFF
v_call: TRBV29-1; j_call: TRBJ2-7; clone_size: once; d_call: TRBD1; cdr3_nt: TGCAGCGCCAGACGAACAGGGGGCTACTACGAGCAGTACTTC; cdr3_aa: CSARRTGGYYEQYF
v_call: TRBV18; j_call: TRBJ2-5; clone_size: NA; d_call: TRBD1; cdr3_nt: TGTGCCAGCTCAAGGGACAGGGGGGAAGAGACCCAGTACTTC; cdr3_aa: CASSRDRGEETQYF
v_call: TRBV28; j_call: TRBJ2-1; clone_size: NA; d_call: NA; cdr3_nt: TGTGCCAGCAGTTTACGACGACTAGATGTCGATGAGCAGTTCTTC; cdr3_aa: CASSLRRLDVDEQFF
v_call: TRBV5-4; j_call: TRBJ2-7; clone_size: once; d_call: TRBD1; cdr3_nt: TGTGCCAGCAGCCCATCAGGGGGCAGATACGAGCAGTACTTC; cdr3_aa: CASSPSGGRYEQYF
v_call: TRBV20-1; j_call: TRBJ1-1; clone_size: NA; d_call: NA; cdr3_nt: TGCAGTGCGGCGCAGGGCACTGAAGCTTTCTTT; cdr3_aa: CSAAQGTEAFF
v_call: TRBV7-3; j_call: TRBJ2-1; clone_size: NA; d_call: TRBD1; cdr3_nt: TGTGCCAGCAGCTCAACCGGGACAGTATACAATGAGCAGTTCTTC; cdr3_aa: CASSSTGTVYNEQFF
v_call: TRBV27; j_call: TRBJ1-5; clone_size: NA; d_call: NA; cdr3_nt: TGTGCCAGCAGCGCGGACACGGGTCCGCTCAATCAGCCCCAGCATTTT; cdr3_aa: CASSADTGPLNQPQHF
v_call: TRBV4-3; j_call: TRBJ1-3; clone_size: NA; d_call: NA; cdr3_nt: TGCGCCAGCAGCCAAGATCACCGGGTCCCTGGAAACACCATATATTTT; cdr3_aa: CASSQDHRVPGNTIYF
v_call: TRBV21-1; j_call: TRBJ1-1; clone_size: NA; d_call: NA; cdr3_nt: TGTGCCAGCACCCAAGGACGGGAGCCGAACACTGAAGCTTTCTTT; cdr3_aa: CASTQGREPNTEAFF
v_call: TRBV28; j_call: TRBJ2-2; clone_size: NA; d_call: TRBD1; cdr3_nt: TGTGCCAGCAGCCCAACAGGGGGCTGGAACGGGGAGCTGTTTTTT; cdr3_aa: CASSPTGGWNGELFF
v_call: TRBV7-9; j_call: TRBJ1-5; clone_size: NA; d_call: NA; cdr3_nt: TGTGCCAGCAGCTTATATACAGGGTTTGCGTATCAGCCCCAGCATTTT; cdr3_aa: CASSLYTGFAYQPQHF
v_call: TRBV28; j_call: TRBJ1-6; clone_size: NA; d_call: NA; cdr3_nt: TGTGCCAGCAGTTTATTATGGCAGGGGAGTTCACCCCTCCACTTT; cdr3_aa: CASSLLWQGSSPLHF
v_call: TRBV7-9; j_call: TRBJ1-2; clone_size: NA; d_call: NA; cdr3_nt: TGTGCCAGCAGCTTAGAGACAGGCTATGGCTACACCTTC; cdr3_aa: CASSLETGYGYTF
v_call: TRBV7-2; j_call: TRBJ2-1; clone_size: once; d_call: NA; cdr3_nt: TGTGCCAGCAGCTTAGTTCTGGGGGGTATCATACATGAGCAGTTCTTC; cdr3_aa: CASSLVLGGIIHEQFF
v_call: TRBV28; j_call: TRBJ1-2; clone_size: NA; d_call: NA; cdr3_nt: TGTGCCAGCAAGCTTGAAAGCTATGGCTACACCTTC; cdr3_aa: CASKLESYGYTF
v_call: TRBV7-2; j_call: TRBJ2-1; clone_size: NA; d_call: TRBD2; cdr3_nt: TGTGCCAGCAGCTTTCGACTAGCGGGAGGGCCCTACTACTACAATGAGCAGTTCTTC; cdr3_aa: CASSFRLAGGPYYYNEQFF
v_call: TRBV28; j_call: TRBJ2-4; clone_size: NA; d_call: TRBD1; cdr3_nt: TGTGCCACCCGAGGTTCCCCGGGACAGGGCCAAAACATTCAGTACTTC; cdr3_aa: CATRGSPGQGQNIQYF
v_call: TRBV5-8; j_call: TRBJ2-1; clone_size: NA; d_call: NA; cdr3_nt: TGTGCCAGCAGCACCGGTCGGGGGTGGGAGCAGTTCTTC; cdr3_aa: CASSTGRGWEQFF
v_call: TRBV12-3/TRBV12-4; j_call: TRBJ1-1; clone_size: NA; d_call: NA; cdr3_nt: TGTGCCAGCAGTTTAAGTGAGAAGACTGAAGCTTTCTTT; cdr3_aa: CASSLSEKTEAFF
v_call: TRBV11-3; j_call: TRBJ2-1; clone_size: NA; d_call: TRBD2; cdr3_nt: TGTGCCAGCAGCTTGCGGGAGAGCTATACCAATGAGCAGTTCTTC; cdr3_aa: CASSLRESYTNEQFF
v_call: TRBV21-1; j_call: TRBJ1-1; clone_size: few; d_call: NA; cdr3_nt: TGTGCCAGCAGCAACCCGGGACAGAGTGTGAAACCAAACACTGAAGCTTTCTTT; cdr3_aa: CASSNPGQSVKPNTEAFF
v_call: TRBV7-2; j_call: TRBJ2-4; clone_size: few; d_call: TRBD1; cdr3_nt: TGTGCCAGCAGCTTAGGGGGACAGGGAAACATTCAGTACTTC; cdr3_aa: CASSLGGQGNIQYF
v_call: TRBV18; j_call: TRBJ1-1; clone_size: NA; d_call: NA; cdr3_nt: TGTGCCAGCTCACCATCGGCCAGCCGCGGGCACACTGAAGCTTTCTTT; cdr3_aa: CASSPSASRGHTEAFF
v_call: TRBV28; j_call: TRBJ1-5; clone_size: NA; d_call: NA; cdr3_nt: TGTGCCAGCAGGCCAACCACAGGGAGGGGCGGCAATCAGCCCCAGCATTTT; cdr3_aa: CASRPTTGRGGNQPQHF
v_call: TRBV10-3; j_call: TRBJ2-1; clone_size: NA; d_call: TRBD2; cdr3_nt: TGTGCCATCAGCCAGCCGGGACTAGCGGGAGGGCCTGTCAATGAGCAGTTCTTC; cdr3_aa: CAISQPGLAGGPVNEQFF
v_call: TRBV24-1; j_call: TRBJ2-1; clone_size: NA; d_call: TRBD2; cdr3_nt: TGTGCCACCAGTGGAGTTAGCGGGATAAACAATGAGCAGTTCTTC; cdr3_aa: CATSGVSGINNEQFF
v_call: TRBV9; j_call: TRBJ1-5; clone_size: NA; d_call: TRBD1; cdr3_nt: TGTGCCAGCAGCCCCGGGACAGGGGAGGCAGGTCAGCCCCAGCATTTT; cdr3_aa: CASSPGTGEAGQPQHF
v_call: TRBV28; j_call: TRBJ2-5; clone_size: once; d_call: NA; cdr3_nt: TGTGCCAGCAGTTCCCCCTCGGGGGACTACCAAGAGACCCAGTACTTC; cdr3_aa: CASSSPSGDYQETQYF
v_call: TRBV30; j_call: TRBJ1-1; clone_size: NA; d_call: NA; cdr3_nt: TGTGCCTGGAAATGGCCGCCCGGGTTGAACACTGAAGCTTTCTTT; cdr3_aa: CAWKWPPGLNTEAFF
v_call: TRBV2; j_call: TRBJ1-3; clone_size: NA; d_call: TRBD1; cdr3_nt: TGTGCCAGCAGTACCCAGGGGGCTAGCTCTGGAAACACCATATATTTT; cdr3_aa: CASSTQGASSGNTIYF